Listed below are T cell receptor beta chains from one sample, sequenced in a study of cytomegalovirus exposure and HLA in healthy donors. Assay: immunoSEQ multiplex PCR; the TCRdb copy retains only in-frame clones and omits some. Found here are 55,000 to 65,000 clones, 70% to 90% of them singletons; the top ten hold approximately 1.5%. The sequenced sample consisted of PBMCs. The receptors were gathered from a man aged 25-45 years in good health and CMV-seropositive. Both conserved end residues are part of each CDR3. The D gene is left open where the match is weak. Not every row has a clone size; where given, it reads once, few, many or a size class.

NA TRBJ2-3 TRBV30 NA CAWPGDTQYF TGTGCCTGGCCGGGGGATACGCAGTATTTT
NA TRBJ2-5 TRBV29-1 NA CSVEPFSTGRQETQYF TGCAGCGTTGAACCCTTCTCGACAGGGAGGCAAGAGACCCAGTACTTC
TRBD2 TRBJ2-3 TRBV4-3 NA CASSQRGGWRERMDTQYF TGCGCCAGCAGCCAAAGGGGCGGGTGGCGGGAGCGGATGGATACGCAGTATTTT
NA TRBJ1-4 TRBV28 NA CASSLRAQRGGVEKLFF TGTGCCAGCAGTTTACGCGCACAACGGGGGGGGGTTGAAAAACTGTTTTTT
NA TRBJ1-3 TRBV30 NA CAWTDRRNTIYF TGTGCCTGGACGGACAGACGAAACACCATATATTTT
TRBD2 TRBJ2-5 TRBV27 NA CASRNGGLAGETQYF TGTGCCAGCAGGAATGGGGGACTAGCGGGAGAGACCCAGTACTTC
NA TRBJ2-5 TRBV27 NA CASSLTGEAPETQYF TGTGCCAGCAGTTTAACCGGGGAGGCTCCAGAGACCCAGTACTTC
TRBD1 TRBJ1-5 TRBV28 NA CASSSTGESNQPQHF TGTGCCAGCAGTTCGACAGGGGAAAGCAATCAGCCCCAGCATTTT
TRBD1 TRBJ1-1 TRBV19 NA CASSIRDRGIWNTEAFF TGTGCCAGTAGTATTAGGGACAGGGGCATCTGGAACACTGAAGCTTTCTTT
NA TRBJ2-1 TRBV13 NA CASYIRAGFNEQFF TGTGCCAGCTACATAAGGGCAGGGTTCAATGAGCAGTTCTTC
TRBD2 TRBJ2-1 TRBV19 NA CASRISGSSYNEQFF TGTGCCAGTAGAATTAGCGGGAGCTCCTACAATGAGCAGTTCTTC
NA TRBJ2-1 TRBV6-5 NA CASSSTVEQFF TGTGCCAGCAGTTCGACAGTAGAGCAGTTCTTC
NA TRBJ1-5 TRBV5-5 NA CASSLTDNQPQHF TGTGCCAGCAGCTTGACTGATAATCAGCCCCAGCATTTT
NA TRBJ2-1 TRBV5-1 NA CASSLGLDNEQFF TGCGCCAGCAGCTTGGGACTAGACAATGAGCAGTTCTTC
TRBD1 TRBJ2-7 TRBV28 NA CASRNRGINEQYF TGTGCCAGCCGAAACAGGGGAATAAACGAGCAGTACTTC
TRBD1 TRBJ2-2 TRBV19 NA CASSIVGQGGTGELFF TGTGCCAGTAGTATAGTGGGACAGGGCGGCACCGGGGAGCTGTTTTTT
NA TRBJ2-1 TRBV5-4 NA CASSLEGLSSEQFF TGTGCCAGCAGCTTAGAGGGACTCTCGAGTGAGCAGTTCTTC
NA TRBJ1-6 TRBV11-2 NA CASSLRGSLDSPLHF TGTGCCAGCAGCTTACGTGGGAGCTTAGACTCACCCCTCCACTTT
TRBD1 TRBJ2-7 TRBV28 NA CASSPRTGTYEQYF TGTGCCAGCAGTCCCCGGACAGGGACCTACGAGCAGTACTTC
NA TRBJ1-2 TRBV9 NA CASSVGQGYYGYTF TGTGCCAGCAGCGTAGGTCAGGGGTACTATGGCTACACCTTC
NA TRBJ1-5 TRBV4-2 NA CASSQDQVEGNQPQHF TGTGCCAGCAGCCAAGATCAGGTGGAAGGCAATCAGCCCCAGCATTTT
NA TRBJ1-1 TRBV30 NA CAHSFGGISNTEAFF TGTGCCCACTCATTCGGGGGTATTTCGAACACTGAAGCTTTCTTT
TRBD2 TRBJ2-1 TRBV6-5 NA CASPKVTSGERIF TGTGCCAGCCCTAAGGTGACTAGCGGGGAAAGGATCTTC
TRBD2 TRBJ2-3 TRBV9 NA CASSHRSLSGSTDTQYF TGTGCCAGCAGCCACCGCTCTCTTAGCGGGAGCACAGATACGCAGTATTTT
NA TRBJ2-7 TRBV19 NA CASSIVGVSYEQYF TGTGCCAGTAGTATAGTCGGGGTTTCCTACGAGCAGTACTTC
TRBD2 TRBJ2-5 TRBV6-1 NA CASSDVAGGETQYF TGTGCCAGCAGTGATGTAGCGGGAGGGGAGACCCAGTACTTC
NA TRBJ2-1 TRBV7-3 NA CASSLVLDNEQFF TGTGCCAGCAGCTTGGTACTCGACAATGAGCAGTTCTTC
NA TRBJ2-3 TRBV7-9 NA CASSLLVRIPTDTQYF TGTGCCAGCAGCTTATTAGTCAGGATCCCCACAGATACGCAGTATTTT
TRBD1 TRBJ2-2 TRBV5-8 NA CASSPEQGMNTGELFF TGTGCCAGCAGCCCTGAACAGGGGATGAACACCGGGGAGCTGTTTTTT
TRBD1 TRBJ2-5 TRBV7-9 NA CSSSLSGGETQYF TGTTCCAGCAGCTTATCAGGGGGCGAGACCCAGTACTTC
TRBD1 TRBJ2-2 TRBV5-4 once CASSLLDRGGTGELFF TGTGCCAGCAGCTTACTGGACAGGGGAGGCACCGGGGAGCTGTTTTTT
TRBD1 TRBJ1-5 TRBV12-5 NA CASGHLPKQGAVGNQPQHF TGTGCTAGTGGCCACCTCCCAAAACAGGGGGCGGTGGGCAATCAGCCCCAGCATTTT
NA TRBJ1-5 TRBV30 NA CAWSVQVGPDQPQHF TGTGCCTGGAGTGTACAGGTGGGGCCTGATCAGCCCCAGCATTTT
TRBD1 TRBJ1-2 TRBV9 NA CASSSRDRDVSGYTF TGTGCCAGCAGCTCCCGGGACAGGGATGTTAGCGGCTACACCTTC
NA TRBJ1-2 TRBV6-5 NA CATKGTGFAGDGYTF TGTGCCACCAAAGGAACAGGGTTCGCCGGGGATGGCTACACCTTC
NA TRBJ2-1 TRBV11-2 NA CASSLNGYSYNEQFF TGTGCCAGCAGCTTAAACGGGTACTCCTACAATGAGCAGTTCTTC
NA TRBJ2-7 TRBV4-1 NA CASSQEAETVPYEQYF TGCGCCAGCAGCCAAGAGGCCGAGACTGTCCCCTACGAGCAGTACTTC
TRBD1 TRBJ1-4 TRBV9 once CASSVAGQGDEKLFF TGTGCCAGCAGCGTAGCAGGACAGGGGGATGAAAAACTGTTTTTT
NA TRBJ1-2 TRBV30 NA CAWSVPGGGYGYTF TGTGCCTGGAGTGTACCGGGGGGCGGTTATGGCTACACCTTC
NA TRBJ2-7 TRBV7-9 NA CASSLGVRLYEQYF TGTGCCAGCAGCTTAGGAGTTCGTCTATACGAGCAGTACTTC
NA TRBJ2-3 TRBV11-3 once CASSRRAGSTDTQYF TGTGCCAGCTCCAGACGAGCGGGCTCCACAGATACGCAGTATTTT
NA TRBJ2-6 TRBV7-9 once CASPETATTGANVLTF TGTGCCAGCCCCGAGACAGCGACGACCGGGGCCAACGTCCTGACTTTC
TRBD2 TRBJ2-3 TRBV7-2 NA CASSLGGGLTRRTDTQYF TGTGCCAGCAGCTTAGGCGGGGGACTCACCCGAAGGACAGATACGCAGTATTTT
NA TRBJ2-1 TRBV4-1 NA CASSQEGGPNEQFF TGCGCCAGCAGCCAAGAAGGTGGGCCCAATGAGCAGTTCTTC
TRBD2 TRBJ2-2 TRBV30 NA CASGTSGRLGELFF TGTGCCTCCGGGACTAGCGGGAGATTGGGGGAGCTGTTTTTT
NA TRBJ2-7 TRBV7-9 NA CASSTRGYEQYF TGTGCCAGCAGCACCAGGGGCTACGAGCAGTACTTC
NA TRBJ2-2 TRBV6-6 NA CASSYGEGGYGELFF TGTGCCAGCAGTTACGGAGAGGGCGGGTATGGGGAGCTGTTTTTT
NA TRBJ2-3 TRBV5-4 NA CASSYAGFGGTDTQYF TGTGCCAGCAGCTATGCAGGGTTTGGAGGCACAGATACGCAGTATTTT
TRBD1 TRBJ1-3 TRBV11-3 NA CASSFTGGPGNTIYF TGTGCCAGCAGCTTCACAGGGGGCCCAGGAAACACCATATATTTT
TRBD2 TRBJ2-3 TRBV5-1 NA CASSLGLASDTQYF TGCGCCAGCAGCCTGGGACTAGCATCAGATACGCAGTATTTT
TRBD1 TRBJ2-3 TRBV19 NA CASRKGQGTDTQYF TGTGCCAGTAGAAAAGGACAGGGCACAGATACGCAGTATTTT
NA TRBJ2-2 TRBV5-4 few CASSLGGNTGELFF TGTGCCAGCAGCTTGGGAGGGAACACCGGGGAGCTGTTTTTT
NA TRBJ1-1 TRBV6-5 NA CASSLSGLNTEAFF TGTGCCAGCAGTCTCTCAGGGCTGAACACTGAAGCTTTCTTT
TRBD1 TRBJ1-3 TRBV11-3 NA CASSSGQVGRNTIYF TGTGCCAGCAGCTCGGGACAGGTGGGAAGAAACACCATATATTTT
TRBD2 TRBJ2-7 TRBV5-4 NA CASSVGTSVHEQYF TGTGCCAGCAGCGTTGGGACTAGCGTGCACGAGCAGTACTTC